This T cell receptor beta chain stems from a study of cytomegalovirus exposure and HLA in healthy donors. Both 60 Vbeta primers and 13 Jbeta primers went into the PCR. Produced via immunoSEQ multiplex PCR; TCRdb's table is partial and in-frame only. The sample contains around 110,000 clones, 74% of which appear only once. CDR1 and CDR2 (germline): MNHNY, SVGAGI (reference sequence). With 2 bases removed from V and 2 bases from J, the gap between germline ends came to 10 bases. The CDR3 length is 15 residues. The material sequenced was PBMCs. V gene TRBV6-6 combines with J gene TRBJ1-3; a weak D match, TRBD1 (5 bases). The origin of this receptor is a man between 25 and 39 years old in good health and CMV-seropositive. The CDR3 sequence: CASSYGAVAGNTIYF. DNA of the CDR3: TGTGCCAGCAGTTACGGGGCGGTGGCTGGAAACACCATATATTTT.